This record covers a single TCR beta chain. Profiling relied on immunoSEQ multiplex PCR, and the TCRdb table lists in-frame clones only, not all of them. The data show 90,000 to 120,000 clones, roughly 80% seen once. Per the germline V gene, CDR1 is MNHEY and CDR2 is SVGAGI. V lost 6 bases and J 8 bases, leaving 20 bases between the germline ends. CDR3 length: 15 amino acids. The data were obtained in a study of blood T cell repertoires in COVID-19. The sample consisted of peripheral blood. The chain recombines TRBV6-5 with TRBJ1-3; tentatively, D is TRBD1 (5 bases). This sequence originates from a human donor in a cohort sampled during active COVID-19. CDR3 DNA sequence: TGTGCCAGCAGCGCTGCGGGGACTCTTAGGGACACCATATATTTT. Its translation is CASSAAGTLRDTIYF.